This record covers a single T cell receptor (beta chain). These data originate in a study of cytomegalovirus exposure and HLA in healthy donors. The germline gives CDR1 SGDLS, CDR2 YYNGEE. This CDR3 contains 15 residues. With V trimmed by 6 bases and J by 2 bases, 4 bases remained unmatched. Healthy bone marrow donors formed the donor group. This donor's CMV serostatus is unrecorded. PCR employed 60 Vbeta and 13 Jbeta primers. Using immunoSEQ multiplex PCR, the repertoire was profiled, and TCRdb retains in-frame clones only, with some absent. Among more than 200,000 clones listed, more than 75% were seen once.

The receptor was derived from a human donor in good health. The chain combines TRBV9 with TRBJ2-1; 11 positions match TRBD2. The sample taken for sequencing was PBMCs. The CDR3 DNA sequence: TGTGCCAGCATGTCGACTAGCGGGACCTACAATGAGCAGTTCTTC. As protein: CASMSTSGTYNEQFF.